These 10 T cell receptor beta chains originate from one sample sequenced in a study of shared clonotypes between healthy human individuals. Method: immunoSEQ multiplex PCR; TCRdb's copy keeps in-frame clones and lacks some. This sample has around 350,000 clones, with less than 85% found just once. The sample taken for sequencing was memory CD4+ T cells sorted from blood. Documented subset: CD45RA-negative fraction. All receptors come from a man aged 25 to 40 in good health.

This chain uses TRBV25-1 with TRBJ2-5, with 7 bases matching TRBD2. V gave up 8 bases and J gave up 5 bases; unmatched junction bases: 14. The CDR3 is 15 residues long. CDR1 is MGHDK, CDR2 SYGVNS, per germline. The CDR3 bases are TGTGCCAGCGGAGGAGGGAGGGCCGTTCGGGAGACCCAGTACTTC. This translates into CASGGGRAVRETQYF.

The chain links TRBV9 to TRBJ2-2, with 10 bases aligning to TRBD2. Germline V CDR1 and CDR2: SGDLS, YYNGEE. The CDR3 spans 15 residues. With V trimmed by 0 bases and J by 6 bases, 2 bases remained unmatched. Written as DNA, the CDR3 is TGTGCCAGCAGCGTAGTAGCGGGAGGACCCGGGGAGCTGTTTTTT. It translates to CASSVVAGGPGELFF. The variable domain in full, completed from reference TRBV9 and TRBJ2-2, reads DSGVTQTPKHLITATGQRVTLRCSPRSGDLSVYWYQQSLDQGLQFLIQYYNGEERAKGNILERFSAQQFPDLHSELNLSSLELGDSALYFCASSVVAGGPGELFFGEGSRLTVL.

The V and J genes are TRBV5-8 and TRBJ1-2; D is uncertain. Trimming removed 4 bases at V and 8 bases at J, with 21 bases between. CDR1 is SGHTS and CDR2 is YDEGEE in the germline V gene. This CDR3 has 15 amino acids. This chain's CDR3 is CASSPLTVDRWGYTF. DNA for the CDR3: TGTGCCAGCAGCCCTCTAACAGTGGATCGTTGGGGCTACACCTTC.

This clone showed up just once. CDR3 bases: TGCACCAGCAGCCAAGATTCATCGGCTAGCGGGAACCCCTCAGATACGCAGTATTTT. It specifies CTSSQDSSASGNPSDTQYF. V is TRBV1 and J is TRBJ2-3; no check of the table's D call, TRBD2, against the DNA was made. TRBV1 constitutes a pseudogene. CDR3 size: 19 residues.

This chain uses TRBV9 with TRBJ2-2, with TRBD2 as a possible D gene (5 bases). V was pared by 3 bases and J by 6 bases, with 9 bases between. CDR3 length equals 13 residues. Germline CDR1 and CDR2: SGDLS and YYNGEE. The CDR3 loop is CASSADFAGELFF. CDR3 DNA sequence: TGTGCCAGCAGCGCGGACTTCGCCGGGGAGCTGTTTTTT.

V is TRBV10-3 and J is TRBJ2-7; TRBD1 agrees at 8 bases. The CDR3 sequence is 15 residues long. Germline V gives CDR1 ENHRY, CDR2 SYGVKD. With V trimmed by 6 bases and J by 1 base, 8 bases remained unmatched. The CDR3 loop reads CAIRPDRGSSYEQYF. The CDR3 DNA is TGTGCCATCAGGCCCGACAGGGGTAGTTCCTACGAGCAGTACTTC.

The chain joins TRBV27 to TRBJ1-1; 7 bases are a match to TRBD1. Germline CDR1 reads MNHEY; CDR2 reads SMNVEV (reference sequence). The J segment lost 8 bases and the V segment lost 2 bases, leaving 11 bases of the junction unmatched. The CDR3 runs to 15 residues. The CDR3 DNA is TGTGCCAGCAGTTTAGGACAGGCTGTCGGGCACGAAGCTTTCTTT. Its protein product is CASSLGQAVGHEAFF.

This chain links TRBV14 with TRBJ1-2; D call uncertain. Trimming removed 0 bases at V and 8 bases at J, with 16 bases between. Germline V gene sequence: CDR1 SGHDN, CDR2 FVKESK. CDR3 length equals 15 residues. CDR3 region: CASSQDLGLLRGYTF. For the CDR3, the DNA is TGTGCCAGCAGCCAAGATCTTGGCCTCCTGAGGGGCTACACCTTC.

The chain employs TRBV2 and TRBJ2-3, with a tentative D call TRBD1 (6 bases). The CDR3 sequence is 17 residues long. Trimming cost V 7 bases and J 3 bases, with 23 bases left between them. From germline, CDR1 is SNHLY and CDR2 FYNNEI. CDR3 coding DNA: TGTGCCAGCACCTCTCTCTCACAGGGTTTTGGTACAGATACGCAGTATTTT. It is translated as CASTSLSQGFGTDTQYF.

This clone appeared a single time. The chain is built from TRBV11-2 and TRBJ2-5; TRBD2 might be the D (6 bases). This CDR3 spans 15 amino acids. The germline V gene encodes CDR1 SGHAT and CDR2 FQNNGV. Trimming took off 0 bases at V and 5 bases at J, with 13 bases between the two ends. CDR3 protein: CASSLDSGSGETQYF. The CDR3 DNA is TGTGCCAGCAGCTTAGATTCCGGGAGTGGGGAGACCCAGTACTTC.